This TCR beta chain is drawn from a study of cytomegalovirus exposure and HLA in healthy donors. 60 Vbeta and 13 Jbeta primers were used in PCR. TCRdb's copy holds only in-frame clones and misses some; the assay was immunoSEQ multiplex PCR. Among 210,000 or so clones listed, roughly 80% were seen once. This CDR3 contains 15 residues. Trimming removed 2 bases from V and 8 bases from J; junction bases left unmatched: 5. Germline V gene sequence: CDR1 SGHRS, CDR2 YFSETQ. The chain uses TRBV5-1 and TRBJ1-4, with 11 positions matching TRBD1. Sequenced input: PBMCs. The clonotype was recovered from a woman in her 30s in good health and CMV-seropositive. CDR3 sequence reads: CASSFSGTGGEKLFF. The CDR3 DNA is TGCGCCAGCAGCTTTAGTGGGACAGGGGGGGAAAAACTGTTTTTT.